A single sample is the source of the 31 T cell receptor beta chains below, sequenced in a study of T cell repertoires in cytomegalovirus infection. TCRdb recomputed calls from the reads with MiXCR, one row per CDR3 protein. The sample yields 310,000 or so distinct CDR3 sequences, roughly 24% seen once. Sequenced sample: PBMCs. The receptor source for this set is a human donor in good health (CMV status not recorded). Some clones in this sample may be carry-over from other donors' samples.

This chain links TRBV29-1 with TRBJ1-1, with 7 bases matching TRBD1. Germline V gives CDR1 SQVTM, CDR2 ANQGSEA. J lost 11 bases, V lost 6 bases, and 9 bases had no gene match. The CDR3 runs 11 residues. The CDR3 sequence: CSVSNRGRAFF. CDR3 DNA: TGCAGCGTGTCGAACAGGGGTCGGGCTTTCTTT.

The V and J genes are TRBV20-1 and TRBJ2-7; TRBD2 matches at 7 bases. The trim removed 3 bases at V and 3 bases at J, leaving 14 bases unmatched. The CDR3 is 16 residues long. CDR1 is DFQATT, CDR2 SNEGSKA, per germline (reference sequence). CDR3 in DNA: TGCAGTGCTAGCCGGGGTTCGTGGGAGGGCGGCTACGAGCAGTACTTC. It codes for CSASRGSWEGGYEQYF.

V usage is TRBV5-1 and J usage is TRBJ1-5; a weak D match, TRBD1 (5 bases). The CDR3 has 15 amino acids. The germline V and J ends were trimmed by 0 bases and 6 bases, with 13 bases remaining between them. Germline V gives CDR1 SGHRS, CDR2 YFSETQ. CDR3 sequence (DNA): TGCGCCAGCAGCTTGGGACAGTTTGTGGGTCAGCCCCAGCATTTT. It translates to CASSLGQFVGQPQHF.

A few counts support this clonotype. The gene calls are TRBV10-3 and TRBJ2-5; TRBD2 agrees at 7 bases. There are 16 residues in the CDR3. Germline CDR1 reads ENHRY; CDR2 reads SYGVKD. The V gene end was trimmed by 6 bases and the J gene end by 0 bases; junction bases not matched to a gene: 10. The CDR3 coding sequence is TGTGCCATCAGCCCGAGTGGCGGGGGAGACCAAGAGACCCAGTACTTC. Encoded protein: CAISPSGGGDQETQYF.

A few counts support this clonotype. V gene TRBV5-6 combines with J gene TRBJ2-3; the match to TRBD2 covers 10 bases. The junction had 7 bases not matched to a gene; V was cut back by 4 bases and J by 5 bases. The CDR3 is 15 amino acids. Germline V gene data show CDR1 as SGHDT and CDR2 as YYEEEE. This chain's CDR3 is CASSPNLAGEDTQYF. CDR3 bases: TGTGCCAGCAGCCCCAACCTAGCGGGAGAAGATACGCAGTATTTT.

In DNA, the CDR3 is TGTGCCAGCAGCTTCGGACAGGGGTACGCCGGGGAGCTGTTTTTT. Amino acid sequence: CASSFGQGYAGELFF. The rearrangement joins TRBV7-9 to TRBJ2-2; 9 bases line up with TRBD1. The germline V gene encodes CDR1 SEHNR and CDR2 FQNEAQ (reference sequence). J was trimmed by 6 bases and V by 3 bases; bases with no gene match: 5. The CDR3 is made up of 15 amino acids.

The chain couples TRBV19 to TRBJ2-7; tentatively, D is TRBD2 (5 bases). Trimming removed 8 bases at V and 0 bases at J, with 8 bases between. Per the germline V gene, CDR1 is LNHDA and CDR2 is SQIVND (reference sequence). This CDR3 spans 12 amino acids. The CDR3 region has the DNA TGTGCCAGTTCAGAGGGCTCCTACGAGCAGTACTTC. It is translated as CASSEGSYEQYF.

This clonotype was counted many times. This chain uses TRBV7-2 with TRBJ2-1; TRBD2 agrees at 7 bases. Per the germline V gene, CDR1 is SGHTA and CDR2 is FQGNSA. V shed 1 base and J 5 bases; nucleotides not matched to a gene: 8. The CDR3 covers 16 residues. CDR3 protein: CASSLGLAVEDNEQFF. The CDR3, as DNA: TGTGCCAGCAGCTTAGGTCTAGCGGTAGAAGACAATGAGCAGTTCTTC.

The CDR3 region has the DNA TGTGCCAGCGGGACTAGCGGGGAGCAGCAGTTCTTC. It encodes CASGTSGEQQFF. J is TRBJ2-1 and V is TRBV11-2; 13 bases are a match to TRBD2. Germline assignment: CDR1 SGHAT and CDR2 FQNNGV. The CDR3 contains 12 residues. V was pared by 8 bases and J by 11 bases, with 3 bases of the junction left unmatched.

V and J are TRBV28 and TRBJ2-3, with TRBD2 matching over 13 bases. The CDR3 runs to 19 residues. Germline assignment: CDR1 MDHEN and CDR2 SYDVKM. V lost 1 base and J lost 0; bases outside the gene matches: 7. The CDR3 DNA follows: TGTGCCAGCAGTTTATTCCTCCGGACTAGCGGGGGAAGCACAGATACGCAGTATTTT. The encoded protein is CASSLFLRTSGGSTDTQYF.

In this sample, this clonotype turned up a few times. The CDR3 here is CASSLSWVDLGGTEAFF. CDR3 nucleotide sequence: TGTGCCAGCAGTTTATCTTGGGTGGACCTCGGGGGCACTGAAGCTTTCTTT. The rearrangement joins TRBV27 to TRBJ1-1; possibly TRBD1 for D (5 bases). V was trimmed by 0 bases and J by 4 bases, leaving 18 bases between them. CDR1 is MNHEY, CDR2 SMNVEV, per germline (reference sequence). CDR3 length: 17 residues.

The CDR3 protein is CSGPDRDADAETQYF. In nucleotides, the CDR3 is TGCAGTGGGCCGGACAGGGATGCCGACGCTGAGACCCAGTACTTC. J is TRBJ2-5 and V is TRBV29-1; the match to TRBD1 covers 8 bases. CDR3 length: 15 amino acids. The germline V gene has CDR1 SQVTM and CDR2 ANQGSEA.

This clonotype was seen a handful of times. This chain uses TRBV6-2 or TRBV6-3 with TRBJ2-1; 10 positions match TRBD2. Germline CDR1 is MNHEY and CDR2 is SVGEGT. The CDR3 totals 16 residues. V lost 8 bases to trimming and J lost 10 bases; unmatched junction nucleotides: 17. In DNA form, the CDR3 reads TGTGCCAGCGGGGCCCATTCTAGCGGAGCGGGGGGGGAGCAGTTCTTC. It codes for CASGAHSSGAGGEQFF.

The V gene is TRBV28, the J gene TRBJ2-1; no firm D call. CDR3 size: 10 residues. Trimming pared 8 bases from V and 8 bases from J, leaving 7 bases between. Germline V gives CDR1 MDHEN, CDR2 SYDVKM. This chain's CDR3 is CASGSDEQFF. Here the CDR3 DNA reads TGTGCCAGCGGTTCGGATGAGCAGTTCTTC.

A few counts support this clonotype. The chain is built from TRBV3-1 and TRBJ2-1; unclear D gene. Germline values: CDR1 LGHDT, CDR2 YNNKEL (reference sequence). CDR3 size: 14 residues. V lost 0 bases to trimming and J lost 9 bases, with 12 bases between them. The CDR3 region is CASSQDRLEVEQFF. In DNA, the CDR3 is TGTGCCAGCAGCCAAGATCGGTTAGAGGTTGAGCAGTTCTTC.

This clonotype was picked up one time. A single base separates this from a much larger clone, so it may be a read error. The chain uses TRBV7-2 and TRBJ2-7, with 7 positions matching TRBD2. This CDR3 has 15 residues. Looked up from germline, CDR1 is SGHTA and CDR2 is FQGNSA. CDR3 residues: CASSLEGRATYERYF. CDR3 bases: TGTGCCAGCAGCTTAGAAGGGAGGGCCACCTACGAGCGGTACTTC.

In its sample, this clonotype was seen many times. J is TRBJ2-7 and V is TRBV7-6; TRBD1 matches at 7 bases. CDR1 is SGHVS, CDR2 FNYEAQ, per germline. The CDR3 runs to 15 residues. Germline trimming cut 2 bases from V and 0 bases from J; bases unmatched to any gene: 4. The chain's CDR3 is CASSLFGTVSYEQYF. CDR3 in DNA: TGTGCCAGCAGCTTATTTGGGACAGTCTCCTACGAGCAGTACTTC.

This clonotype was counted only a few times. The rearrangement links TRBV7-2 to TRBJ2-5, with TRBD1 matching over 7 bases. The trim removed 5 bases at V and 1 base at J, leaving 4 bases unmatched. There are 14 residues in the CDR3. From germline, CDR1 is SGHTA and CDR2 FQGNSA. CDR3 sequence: CASSHDRVQETQYF. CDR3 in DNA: TGTGCCAGCAGCCATGACAGGGTCCAAGAGACCCAGTACTTC.

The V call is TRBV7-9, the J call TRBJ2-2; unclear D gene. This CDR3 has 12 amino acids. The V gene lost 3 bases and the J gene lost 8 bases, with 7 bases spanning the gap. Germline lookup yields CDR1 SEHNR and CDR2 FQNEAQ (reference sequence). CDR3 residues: CASSLGFGELFF. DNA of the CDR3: TGTGCCAGCAGCTTGGGGTTTGGGGAGCTGTTTTTT.

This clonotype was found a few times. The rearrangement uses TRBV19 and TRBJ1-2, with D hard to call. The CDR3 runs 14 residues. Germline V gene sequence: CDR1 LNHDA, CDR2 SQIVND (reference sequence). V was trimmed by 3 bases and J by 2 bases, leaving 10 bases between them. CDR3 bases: TGTGCCAGTAGTATTGGGAGGATCAACTATGGCTACACCTTC. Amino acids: CASSIGRINYGYTF.

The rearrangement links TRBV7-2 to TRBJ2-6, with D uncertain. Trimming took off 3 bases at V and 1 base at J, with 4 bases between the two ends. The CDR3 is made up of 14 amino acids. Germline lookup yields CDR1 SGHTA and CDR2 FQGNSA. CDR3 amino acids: CASSFKSGANVLTF. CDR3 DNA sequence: TGTGCCAGCAGCTTCAAGTCTGGGGCCAACGTCCTGACTTTC.

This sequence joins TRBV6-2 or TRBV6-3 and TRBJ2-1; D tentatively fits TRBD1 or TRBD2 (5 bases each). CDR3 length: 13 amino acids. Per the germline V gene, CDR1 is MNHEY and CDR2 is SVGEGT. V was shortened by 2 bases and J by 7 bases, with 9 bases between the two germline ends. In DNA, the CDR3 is TGTGCCAGCAGTTACGGGGACCGGAATGAGCAGTTCTTC. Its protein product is CASSYGDRNEQFF.

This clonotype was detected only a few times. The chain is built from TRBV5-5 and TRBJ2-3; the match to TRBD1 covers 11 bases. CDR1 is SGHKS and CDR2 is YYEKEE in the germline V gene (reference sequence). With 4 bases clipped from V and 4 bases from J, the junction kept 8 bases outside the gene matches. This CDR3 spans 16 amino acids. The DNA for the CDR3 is TGTGCCAGCAGCCCCGGGACAGGGGGGAGAGCAGATACGCAGTATTTT. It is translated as CASSPGTGGRADTQYF.

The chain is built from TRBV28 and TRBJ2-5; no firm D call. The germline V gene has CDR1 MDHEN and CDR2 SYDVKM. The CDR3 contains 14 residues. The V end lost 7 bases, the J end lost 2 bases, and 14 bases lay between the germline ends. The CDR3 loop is CASKPSRPQETQYF. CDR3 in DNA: TGTGCCAGCAAACCCAGCAGGCCTCAAGAGACCCAGTACTTC.

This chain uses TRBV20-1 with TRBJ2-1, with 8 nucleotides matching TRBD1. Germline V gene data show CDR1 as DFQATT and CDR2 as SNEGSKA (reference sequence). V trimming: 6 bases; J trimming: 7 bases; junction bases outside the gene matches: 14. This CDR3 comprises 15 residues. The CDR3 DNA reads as TGCAGTGCCACAGGGGGGCCAATCAGTAGGAATGAGCAGTTCTTC. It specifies CSATGGPISRNEQFF.

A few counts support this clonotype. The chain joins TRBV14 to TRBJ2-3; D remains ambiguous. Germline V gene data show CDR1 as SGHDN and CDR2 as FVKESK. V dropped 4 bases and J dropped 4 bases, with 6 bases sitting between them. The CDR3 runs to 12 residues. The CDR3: CASSPAPDTQYF. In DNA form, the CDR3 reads TGTGCCAGCAGCCCAGCCCCAGATACGCAGTATTTT.

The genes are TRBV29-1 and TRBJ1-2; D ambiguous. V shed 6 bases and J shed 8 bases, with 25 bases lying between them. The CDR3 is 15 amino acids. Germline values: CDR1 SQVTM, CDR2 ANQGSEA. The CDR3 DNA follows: TGCAGCGTGGGGAGGGCTCAAGACCCCCCGGGGGGCTACACCTTC. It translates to CSVGRAQDPPGGYTF.

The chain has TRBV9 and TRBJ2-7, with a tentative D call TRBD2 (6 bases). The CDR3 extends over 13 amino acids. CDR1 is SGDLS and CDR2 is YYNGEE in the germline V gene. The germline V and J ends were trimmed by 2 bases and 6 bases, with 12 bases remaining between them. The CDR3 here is CASSVGGKSEQYF. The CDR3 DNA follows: TGTGCCAGCAGCGTGGGGGGAAAGAGCGAGCAGTACTTC.

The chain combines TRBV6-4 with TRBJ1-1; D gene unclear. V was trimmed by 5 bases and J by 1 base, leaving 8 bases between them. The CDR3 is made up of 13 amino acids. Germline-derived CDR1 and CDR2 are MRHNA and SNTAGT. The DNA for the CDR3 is TGTGCCAGCAGTAACGAGCCGAACACTGAAGCTTTCTTT. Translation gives CASSNEPNTEAFF.

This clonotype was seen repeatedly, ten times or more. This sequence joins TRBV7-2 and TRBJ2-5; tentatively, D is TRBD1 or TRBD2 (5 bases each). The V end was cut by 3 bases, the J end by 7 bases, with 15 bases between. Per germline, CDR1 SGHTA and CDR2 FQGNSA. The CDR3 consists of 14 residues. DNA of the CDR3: TGTGCCAGCAGCTTTGTTACCATTGGGGGGACCCAGTACTTC. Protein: CASSFVTIGGTQYF.

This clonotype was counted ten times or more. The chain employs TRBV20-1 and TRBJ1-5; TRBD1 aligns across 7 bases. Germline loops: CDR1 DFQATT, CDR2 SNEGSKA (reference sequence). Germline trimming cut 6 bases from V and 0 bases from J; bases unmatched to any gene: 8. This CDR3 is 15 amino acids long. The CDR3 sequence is CSAATGEYSNQPQHF. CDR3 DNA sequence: TGCAGTGCCGCTACAGGGGAATATAGCAATCAGCCCCAGCATTTT.